The 20 T cell receptor beta chains reported below all come from one sample, sequenced in a study of blood T cells in healthy people across ages. A second PCR of about 6 to 12 cycles used a sample-barcoded 5' primer and a J-beta primer mix. Via MiXCR, TCRdb re-called the 5' RACE reads, giving one row per CDR3 protein. The table includes under 2,000,000 distinct CDR3 sequences, around half detected once. Sequencing was performed on blood. The receptors were gathered from a woman between 40 and 50 years old in good health.

This clonotype was picked up a small number of times. This chain connects TRBV20-1 to TRBJ2-3, with 7 bases that match TRBD1. V shed 5 bases, J shed 9 bases, and the junction held 8 bases outside the gene matches. Germline V gene sequence: CDR1 DFQATT, CDR2 SNEGSKA (reference sequence). This CDR3 is 12 amino acids long. The CDR3, as DNA: TGCAGTGCTCCTACCGGGACAGTGACGCAGTATTTT. This sequence encodes CSAPTGTVTQYF.

The chain carries TRBV9 and TRBJ2-3, with D unresolved. V lost 2 bases and J lost 2, with 12 bases in between. This CDR3 comprises 15 residues. Germline lookup yields CDR1 SGDLS and CDR2 YYNGEE. As DNA, the CDR3 is TGTGCCAGCAGCGTTGACCTTATATCCACAGATACGCAGTATTTT. It specifies CASSVDLISTDTQYF.

This chain uses TRBV4-2 with TRBJ2-4, with 13 bases fitting TRBD2. The germline gives CDR1 LGHNA, CDR2 YNFKEQ. Trimming at V came to 0 bases and at J to 0 bases, leaving 8 bases not matched to a gene. The CDR3 sequence is 20 residues long. CDR3 sequence: CASSQDLRLAGGIAKNIQYF. CDR3 coding DNA: TGTGCCAGCAGCCAAGATCTTCGACTAGCGGGGGGTATAGCCAAAAACATTCAGTACTTC.

The rearrangement uses TRBV28 and TRBJ1-4, with 9 bases aligning to TRBD1. CDR1 is MDHEN and CDR2 is SYDVKM in the germline V gene. With 5 bases clipped from V and 10 bases from J, the junction kept 11 bases outside the gene matches. The CDR3 is 15 amino acids. CDR3 nucleotides: TGTGCCAGCAGTAGAGCCGGGACAGGGAAGGCAAAACTGTTTTTT. Its protein product is CASSRAGTGKAKLFF. Complete variable domain (other parts from reference TRBV28 and TRBJ1-4): DVKVTQSSRYLVKRTGEKVFLECVQDMDHENMFWYRQDPGLGLRLIYFSYDVKMKEKGDIPEGYSVSREKKERFSLILESASTNQTSMYLCASSRAGTGKAKLFFGSGTQLSVL.

The chain uses TRBV6-5 and TRBJ1-6; D might be TRBD1 (6 bases). The CDR3 is 16 residues long. V lost 0 bases to trimming and J lost 7 bases, with 13 bases between them. Germline assignment: CDR1 MNHEY and CDR2 SVGAGI. This CDR3 reads CASSYSGQRDNSPLHF. The CDR3 bases are TGTGCCAGCAGTTACTCGGGACAAAGGGACAATTCACCCCTCCACTTT.

CDR3 sequence: CSAAIAGVETQYF. The CDR3 region has the DNA TGCAGTGCTGCCATAGCAGGGGTGGAGACCCAGTACTTC. The chain combines TRBV20-1 with TRBJ2-5, with D maybe TRBD1 (6 bases). The CDR3 is 13 residues long. From germline, CDR1 is DFQATT and CDR2 SNEGSKA (reference sequence). V was shortened by 5 bases and J by 5 bases, with 15 bases between the two germline ends.

Turning to this clonotype: Mismatch with germline at one junction end may stem from a read error. V usage is TRBV11-2 and J usage is TRBJ2-3; TRBD1 agrees at 8 bases. The CDR3 spans 16 residues. Germline V lookup: CDR1 SGHAT, CDR2 FQNNGV. DNA for the CDR3: TGTACCAGCAGCCTCGGACAGGGCCGAAGCACAGATACGCAGTATTTT. Translation: CTSSLGQGRSTDTQYF.

The chain links TRBV7-2 to TRBJ2-5; 10 nucleotides match TRBD1. The J call may be incorrect, as the DNA end agrees better with TRBJ2-7. From germline, CDR1 is SGHTA and CDR2 FQGNSA. The CDR3 loop spans 15 amino acids. CDR3 bases: TGTGCCAGCAGCACCCTCGGGACAGGGGTGACCGAGCAGTACTTC. Protein sequence: CASSTLGTGVTEQYF.

The chain recombines TRBV27 with TRBJ1-2; D gene unclear. The germline V and J ends were trimmed by 2 bases and 6 bases, with 13 bases remaining between them. The CDR3 runs 14 residues. Germline-derived CDR1 and CDR2 are MNHEY and SMNVEV (reference sequence). CDR3 region: CASSLPAVGDGYTF. The CDR3 DNA sequence: TGTGCCAGCAGTTTACCCGCAGTGGGAGATGGCTACACCTTC.

V gene TRBV28 combines with J gene TRBJ1-2; a weak D match, TRBD1 (5 bases). There are 15 residues in the CDR3. The ends were cut back, 4 bases at V and 6 bases at J, with 18 bases in the middle. CDR1 MDHEN and CDR2 SYDVKM come from the germline V gene. CDR3 sequence (DNA): TGTGCCAGCAGTTCCCCGACGACGGGAGGGGATGGCTACACCTTC. Protein: CASSSPTTGGDGYTF.

The V and J genes are TRBV6-5 and TRBJ2-7; D might be TRBD2 (5 bases). Looked up from germline, CDR1 is MNHEY and CDR2 is SVGAGI. This CDR3 is built from 14 residues. Trimming removed 4 bases from V and 2 bases from J, with 12 bases in between. The CDR3 region has the DNA TGTGCCAGCAGTTCTGCCTTCGGGGCCTACGAGCAGTACTTC. Encoded protein: CASSSAFGAYEQYF.

The chain is built from TRBV18 and TRBJ2-1; the D gene is possibly TRBD1 (6 bases). The CDR3 consists of 17 residues. Trimming took off 3 bases at V and 0 bases at J, with 15 bases between the two ends. The V gene's germline CDR1 is KGHSH and CDR2 LQKENI. CDR3 loop: CASSPPNRASSYNEQFF. CDR3 nucleotide sequence: TGTGCCAGCTCACCTCCAAACAGGGCGAGCTCCTACAATGAGCAGTTCTTC.

This clonotype was counted a few times. The chain carries TRBV7-2 and TRBJ2-4, with D uncertain. The DNA end is a closer match to TRBJ2-7, so the J assignment may be wrong. CDR1 and CDR2 (germline): SGHTA, FQGNSA. The CDR3 extends over 13 amino acids. The CDR3: CASSRSHPYEQYF. As DNA, the CDR3 is TGTGCCAGCAGCCGCTCGCATCCTTACGAGCAGTACTTC.

This clonotype was detected a few times. The V call is TRBV29-1, the J call TRBJ2-3, with TRBD1 matching over 7 bases. The CDR3 is 15 residues long. Germline loops: CDR1 SQVTM, CDR2 ANQGSEA. The trim removed 4 bases at V and 6 bases at J, leaving 13 bases unmatched. The CDR3 DNA reads as TGCAGCGTTGGAGGGGGCGCGGTCGGTGGGGATACGCAGTATTTT. Translation gives CSVGGGAVGGDTQYF.

The V and J genes are TRBV12-3 or TRBV12-4 and TRBJ1-2; D not certain. CDR3 length: 14 amino acids. Between the trimmed V and J ends, which lost 4 bases and 5 bases, there was a span of 14 bases. CDR3 amino acids: CASSSQPYTYGYTF. The CDR3 DNA is TGTGCCAGCAGTTCCCAGCCTTATACTTATGGCTACACCTTC.

The V gene is TRBV15, the J gene TRBJ2-1, with a possible D match to TRBD2 (5 bases). Matching the DNA end better, TRBJ2-7 makes the J call doubtful. CDR1 is LNHNV and CDR2 is YYDKDF in the germline V gene (reference sequence). There are 13 residues in the CDR3. The CDR3 reads CATSEGRGYEQYF. CDR3 in DNA: TGTGCCACCAGCGAGGGCCGCGGCTACGAGCAGTACTTC.

This clonotype was seen only a few times. V usage is TRBV20-1 and J usage is TRBJ1-2; D is ambiguous. Trimming shortened V by 7 bases and J by 2 bases, and 11 bases separated the two germline ends. From germline, CDR1 is DFQATT and CDR2 SNEGSKA (reference sequence). The CDR3 runs to 12 residues. CDR3 protein: CSEGGGNYGYTF. The DNA of the CDR3 is TGCAGTGAGGGAGGAGGGAACTATGGCTACACCTTC.

V is TRBV20-1 and J is TRBJ2-4; no firm D call. Trimming left V 4 bases short and J 0 bases short, with 10 bases between. Germline-derived CDR1 and CDR2 are DFQATT and SNEGSKA (reference sequence). There are 14 residues in the CDR3. This CDR3 is CSATSTLAKNIQYF. The CDR3 nucleotides read TGCAGTGCTACCAGTACGCTAGCCAAAAACATTCAGTACTTC.

There are a few counts of this clonotype. J is TRBJ1-1 and V is TRBV7-9; unclear D gene. Germline lookup yields CDR1 SEHNR and CDR2 FQNEAQ (reference sequence). The CDR3 covers 15 residues. V was cut by 3 bases and J by 5 bases, with 16 bases left in between. The CDR3 region is CASSLAGRPRTEAFF. CDR3 bases: TGTGCCAGCAGCTTGGCGGGCAGGCCGAGGACTGAAGCTTTCTTT. Looking up the rest from reference TRBV7-9 and TRBJ1-1 gives the full variable domain: DTGVSQNPRHKITKRGQNVTFRCDPISEHNRLYWYRQTLGQGPEFLTYFQNEAQLEKSRLLSDRFSAERPKGSFSTLEIQRTEQGDSAMYLCASSLAGRPRTEAFFGQGTRLTVV.

The V and J genes are TRBV14 and TRBJ2-1; no firm D call. CDR3 length equals 14 residues. From germline, CDR1 is SGHDN and CDR2 FVKESK. The ends were cut back, 5 bases at V and 9 bases at J, with 17 bases in the middle. The chain's CDR3 is CASSKQDGKSEQFF. DNA of the CDR3: TGTGCCAGCAGCAAACAAGATGGGAAGAGTGAGCAGTTCTTC.